Below, one T cell receptor (beta chain) is given with its context. The antigen is undetermined. Germline lookup yields CDR1 SGHDT and CDR2 YYEEEE. The CDR3 contains 15 residues. The V gene lost 0 bases and the J gene lost 4 bases, with 13 bases spanning the gap. These data are taken from a study of radiotherapy plus CTLA-4 blockade in lung cancer. Overall study context: Disease control was achieved by less than 40% of patients, and objective responses by about 19%.

Overall study results and limits: Early clonal dynamics of blood T cells, together with interferon-beta, were reported as the best response predictor. Once radiotherapy plus ipilimumab had been given, TCR clones derived from tumor expanded in blood.

This table comes from immunoSEQ multiplex PCR, and its TCRdb copy is limited to in-frame clones, with some not included. Among tens of thousands of clones listed, 60% to 85% were seen once. The receptor comes from a human donor with non-small cell lung cancer who had a partial response to radiotherapy plus ipilimumab. Some clones in this sample may be carry-over from other donors' samples. The J gene is TRBJ2-5, the V gene TRBV5-6; D is undetermined. The sample here was peripheral blood, taken from a patient treated with radiotherapy plus ipilimumab. CDR3 loop: CASSLVQQPRETQYF. The CDR3 DNA follows: TGTGCCAGCAGCTTGGTTCAACAGCCGCGAGAGACCCAGTACTTC.